Following are 14 T cell receptor beta chains from one sample sequenced in a study of sequential checkpoint blockade in melanoma. Method: immunoSEQ multiplex PCR; TCRdb's copy keeps in-frame clones and lacks some. The table has around 20,000 clones, 75% to 85% seen once; the top ten hold 38%. Treatment indicated: randomized to nivolumab then ipilimumab (arm A) or the reverse (arm B). This material consisted of CD8+ T cells sorted from blood (inferred from file names), taken from a patient given nivolumab and ipilimumab in sequence. Every receptor here comes from a human donor with melanoma.

The table lists this clone with a few counts. V gene TRBV15 combines with J gene TRBJ1-5; D call uncertain. This CDR3 spans 15 amino acids. The V gene's germline CDR1 is LNHNV and CDR2 YYDKDF (reference sequence). Trimming took off 1 base at V and 3 bases at J, with 10 bases between the two ends. CDR3 loop: CATSRATAVNQPQHF. CDR3 in DNA: TGTGCCACCAGCAGAGCTACGGCGGTCAATCAGCCCCAGCATTTT.

The V call is TRBV6-5, the J call TRBJ2-7, with 8 bases identical to TRBD1. Germline CDR1 reads MNHEY; CDR2 reads SVGAGI. CDR3 length: 14 amino acids. Trimming took 5 bases from V and 4 from J; bases not matched to a gene: 7. CDR3 protein: CASSIGQGEYEQYF. The CDR3 nucleotides read TGTGCCAGCAGTATCGGACAGGGAGAATACGAGCAGTACTTC.

The chain combines TRBV19 with TRBJ1-5, with unresolved D. From germline, CDR1 is LNHDA and CDR2 SQIVND (reference sequence). The ends were cut back, 5 bases at V and 0 bases at J, with 11 bases in the middle. The CDR3 contains 15 residues. CDR3 coding DNA: TGTGCCAGTAGTGTCGACTTCGATAGCAATCAGCCCCAGCATTTT. Its protein product is CASSVDFDSNQPQHF. The full variable domain, completed using reference TRBV19 and TRBJ1-5, is DGGITQSPKYLFRKEGQNVTLSCEQNLNHDAMYWYRQDPGQGLRLIYYSQIVNDFQKGDIAEGYSVSREKKESFPLTVTSAQKNPTAFYLCASSVDFDSNQPQHFGDGTRLSIL.

This clone has more than one count but fewer than ten. The CDR3 spells CASIPSGSEAFF. CDR3 nucleotides: TGTGCCAGCATCCCATCGGGGAGTGAAGCTTTCTTT. V usage is TRBV7-9 and J usage is TRBJ1-1; D call uncertain. The CDR3 is 12 residues long. Per germline, CDR1 SEHNR and CDR2 FQNEAQ (reference sequence). The germline V and J ends were trimmed by 7 bases and 7 bases, with 13 bases remaining between them.

The rearrangement joins TRBV19 to TRBJ1-1; no reliable D call. V lost 6 bases to trimming and J lost 0 bases, with 11 bases between them. Looked up from germline, CDR1 is LNHDA and CDR2 is SQIVND (reference sequence). There are 14 residues in the CDR3. The CDR3 region has the DNA TGTGCCAGTAGCCGGGGAGGGATGAACACTGAAGCTTTCTTT. Protein sequence: CASSRGGMNTEAFF. Complete variable domain (other parts from reference TRBV19 and TRBJ1-1): DGGITQSPKYLFRKEGQNVTLSCEQNLNHDAMYWYRQDPGQGLRLIYYSQIVNDFQKGDIAEGYSVSREKKESFPLTVTSAQKNPTAFYLCASSRGGMNTEAFFGQGTRLTVV.

The rearrangement joins TRBV14 to TRBJ2-7, with 11 bases identical to TRBD1. Per the germline V gene, CDR1 is SGHDN and CDR2 is FVKESK. The CDR3 extends over 14 amino acids. Germline trimming cut 5 bases from V and 7 bases from J; bases unmatched to any gene: 7. The CDR3 here is CASSWTGGLGEQYF. CDR3 nucleotides: TGTGCCAGCAGCTGGACAGGGGGCTTAGGAGAGCAGTACTTC.

The rearrangement links TRBV19 to TRBJ2-7; weak D call: TRBD2 (6 bases). The V and J ends lost 3 bases and 5 bases respectively, with 17 bases between them. The CDR3 extends over 15 amino acids. Germline V gene data show CDR1 as LNHDA and CDR2 as SQIVND (reference sequence). The CDR3, as DNA: TGTGCCAGTAGTATTGGGGGAAGCGGGTCCAACGAGCAGTACTTC. Translation: CASSIGGSGSNEQYF.

The CDR3 DNA follows: TGTGCCATCAGTGAGTCGGGCAATAACTATGGCTACACCTTC. It translates to CAISESGNNYGYTF. The chain recombines TRBV10-3 with TRBJ1-2, with unresolved D. Trimming removed 0 bases from V and 1 base from J, with 6 bases in between. CDR3 length: 14 residues. Germline lookup yields CDR1 ENHRY and CDR2 SYGVKD.

The V gene is TRBV5-8, the J gene TRBJ2-7; TRBD1 aligns across 7 bases. The CDR3 is 14 residues long. From germline, CDR1 is SGHTS and CDR2 YDEGEE. The trim removed 4 bases at V and 1 base at J, leaving 5 bases unmatched. In nucleotides, the CDR3 is TGTGCCAGCAGCCTACGGGACAGTTCCTACGAGCAGTACTTC. This codes for CASSLRDSSYEQYF.

This chain connects TRBV28 to TRBJ1-5; D call uncertain. CDR3 length: 14 residues. V was shortened by 5 bases and J by 6 bases, with 14 bases between the two germline ends. CDR1 and CDR2 from the germline V gene are MDHEN and SYDVKM. CDR3 residues: CASSIVEAVQPQHF. As DNA, the CDR3 is TGTGCCAGCAGTATTGTGGAGGCGGTTCAGCCCCAGCATTTT. The whole variable domain, filled in from reference TRBV28 and TRBJ1-5, reads DVKVTQSSRYLVKRTGEKVFLECVQDMDHENMFWYRQDPGLGLRLIYFSYDVKMKEKGDIPEGYSVSREKKERFSLILESASTNQTSMYLCASSIVEAVQPQHFGDGTRLSIL.

The chain uses TRBV2 and TRBJ1-2; 7 bases fit TRBD1. The junction had 5 bases not matched to a gene; V was cut back by 1 base and J by 0 bases. Germline values: CDR1 SNHLY, CDR2 FYNNEI. The CDR3 runs to 16 residues. In nucleotides, the CDR3 is TGTGCCAGCAGTGAAGTCGGGACAGCGTCTAACTATGGCTACACCTTC. Protein product: CASSEVGTASNYGYTF. The full variable domain, rest sourced from reference TRBV2 and TRBJ1-2, is EPEVTQTPSHQVTQMGQEVILRCVPISNHLYFYWYRQILGQKVEFLVSFYNNEISEKSEIFDDQFSVERPDGSNFTLKIRSTKLEDSAMYFCASSEVGTASNYGYTFGSGTRLTVV.

The chain carries TRBV6-1 and TRBJ2-7; 11 positions agree with TRBD2. V lost 3 bases and J lost 2; bases outside the gene matches: 3. This CDR3 comprises 15 residues. Per the germline V gene, CDR1 is MNHNS and CDR2 is SASEGT. The CDR3 nucleotides read TGTGCCAGCAGTGATACTAGCGGGAGTCCCTACGAGCAGTACTTC. It translates to CASSDTSGSPYEQYF.

This clone was counted once. The genes are TRBV19 and TRBJ1-1; 9 bases fit TRBD1. The CDR3 sequence is 13 residues long. CDR1 is LNHDA, CDR2 SQIVND, per germline (reference sequence). Trimming cost V 3 bases and J 4 bases; bases outside gene matches: 0. The CDR3 DNA reads as TGTGCCAGTAGTATGACAGGGGGCACTGAAGCTTTCTTT. Protein: CASSMTGGTEAFF.

This clone occurred a few times. The V and J genes are TRBV6-5 and TRBJ1-2; the match to TRBD1 covers 7 bases. This CDR3 is 13 amino acids long. The J segment lost 7 bases and the V segment lost 5 bases, leaving 7 bases of the junction unmatched. Germline V gene sequence: CDR1 MNHEY, CDR2 SVGAGI. CDR3 amino acids: CASSPNEGAGYTF. CDR3 bases: TGTGCCAGCAGTCCCAACGAGGGGGCTGGCTACACCTTC.